The clone carrying this T cell receptor beta chain was observed many times. Its cognate antigen is unknown. Sequencing libraries for TCR beta were prepared with iRepertoire HTBI primers and Arm-PCR of CDR3 regions. Per the original methods: Sequenced samples collectively carried 62 TRBV and 14 TRBJ segments. TCRdb called the multiplex PCR reads again in MiXCR, with one record for every CDR3 protein. TCRdb's processing, not the authors', yielded these V and J calls. The sample yields fewer than 400,000 distinct CDR3 sequences, around 20% seen once. The CDR3 sequence is 14 residues long. Trimming took off 4 bases at V and 2 bases at J, with 12 bases between the two ends. Time point in this sample: persistent/refractory GD, antithyroid drugs over 5 years with positive TRAb. From RNA extracted from PBMCs, the TCR library was made. These data belong to a study of regulatory T cells in long-lasting Graves disease. Study-wide results and caveats: Gene preferences differed: TRBV28, TRBJ1-2, TRBJ2-5 in persistent cases.

This rearrangement joins TRBV12-3 or TRBV12-4 to TRBJ2-7; TRBD2 might be the D (6 bases). This clonotype was sampled from a female donor with Graves disease. The sequencing used peripheral blood mononuclear cells (PBMCs), collected when the disease was refractory, from a patient treated with antithyroid drugs. CDR3 DNA: TGTGCCAGCAGTTCTTGGACTAACGCCTACGAGCAGTACTTC. This translates into CASSSWTNAYEQYF.